The 21 T cell receptor beta chains given below trace back to one sample, sequenced in a study of T-cell memory formation after mild COVID-19. A single record per CDR3 protein comes from TCRdb applying MiXCR to the 5' RACE reads. This sample has approximately 490,000 distinct CDR3 sequences, with around 21% found just once. Sequencing used PBMCs or a T cell subset sorted from them (not recorded which). These receptor sequences come from an adult woman who had mild COVID-19 (a few samples of this study predate the infection). Cell type and time point are not known.

This clonotype has just a few counts. V gene TRBV5-1 combines with J gene TRBJ2-7; 11 bases map to TRBD2. The CDR3 covers 14 residues. Germline V gene lookup returns CDR1 SGHRS and CDR2 YFSETQ. V lost 1 base, J lost 7 bases, and 4 bases stayed unmatched. CDR3 in amino acids: CASSLTSGGGEQYF. The CDR3 DNA is TGCGCCAGCAGCTTGACTAGCGGGGGCGGGGAGCAGTACTTC.

The chain is built from TRBV7-3 and TRBJ2-1; tentatively, D is TRBD2 (6 bases). V lost 3 bases to trimming and J lost 6 bases, with 15 bases between them. Germline values: CDR1 SGHTA, CDR2 FQGTGA. The CDR3 has 15 residues. CDR3 bases: TGTGCCAGCAGCTTTACGGCGGGATCGGTCAATGAGCAGTTCTTC. It specifies CASSFTAGSVNEQFF.

The chain uses TRBV7-6 and TRBJ2-2; 12 nucleotides line up with TRBD1. The germline gives CDR1 SGHVS, CDR2 FNYEAQ. Losses at the gene ends were 4 bases for V and 4 bases for J; bases not matched to a gene: 7. The CDR3 runs 17 residues. CDR3 in DNA: TGTGCCAGCAGCTCGGGACAGGGGGCGCGGGGCACCGGGGAGCTGTTTTTT. Translation: CASSSGQGARGTGELFF.

V is TRBV14 and J is TRBJ2-1; D is undetermined. The CDR3 contains 14 residues. V was cut by 0 bases and J by 7 bases, with 10 bases left in between. The V gene's germline CDR1 is SGHDN and CDR2 FVKESK. In nucleotides, the CDR3 is TGTGCCAGCAGCCAAGATAATCGTGTTAATGAGCAGTTCTTC. This sequence encodes CASSQDNRVNEQFF.

This clonotype was counted only a few times. The chain employs TRBV4-3 and TRBJ2-7; 7 positions agree with TRBD1. The J segment lost 4 bases and the V segment lost 0 bases, leaving 9 bases of the junction unmatched. This CDR3 is built from 16 residues. From germline, CDR1 is LGHNA and CDR2 YSLEER. The CDR3 is CASSQDLSQGEYEQYF. CDR3 in DNA: TGCGCCAGCAGCCAAGATTTATCCCAGGGGGAGTACGAGCAGTACTTC.

This clonotype has only a few counts. The chain has TRBV12-3 or TRBV12-4 and TRBJ2-7, with D tentatively TRBD2 (5 bases). V was shortened by 4 bases and J by 3 bases, with 7 bases between the two germline ends. CDR3 size: 12 residues. This chain's CDR3 is CASSYRDYEQYF. CDR3 in DNA: TGTGCCAGCAGTTACCGGGACTACGAGCAGTACTTC.

In this sample, this clonotype turned up a few times. This chain joins TRBV7-8 and TRBJ2-2; no clear D. Germline V lookup: CDR1 SGHVS, CDR2 FQNEAQ. Trimming stripped 3 bases from V and 4 bases from J, with 12 bases between. The length of the CDR3 is 15 residues. CDR3 nucleotides: TGTGCCAGCAGCTTTGTATTGGGATCCACCGGGGAGCTGTTTTTT. Amino acid sequence: CASSFVLGSTGELFF. The complete variable domain, with remaining parts taken from reference TRBV7-8 and TRBJ2-2, reads GAGVSQSPRYKVAKRGQDVALRCDPISGHVSLFWYQQALGQGPEFLTYFQNEAQLDKSGLPSDRFFAERPEGSVSTLKIQRTQQEDSAVYLCASSFVLGSTGELFFGEGSRLTVL.

The chain joins TRBV6-2 or TRBV6-3 to TRBJ2-4; maybe TRBD2 (6 bases). V was shortened by 6 bases and J by 0 bases, with 9 bases between the two germline ends. Germline V CDR1 and CDR2: MNHEY, SVGEGT. This CDR3 has 14 residues. The CDR3 DNA reads as TGTGCCAGCAGGGGACTGCTAGCCAAAAACATTCAGTACTTC. It is translated as CASRGLLAKNIQYF.

This clonotype appeared a few times. This chain uses TRBV7-3 with TRBJ2-3; D remains unclear. There are 16 residues in the CDR3. Germline CDR1 reads SGHTA; CDR2 reads FQGTGA. V was shortened by 5 bases and J by 5 bases, with 20 bases between the two germline ends. The CDR3 loop is CASSPLQLGVGDTQYF. The CDR3, as DNA: TGTGCCAGCAGCCCCCTTCAACTTGGAGTTGGAGATACGCAGTATTTT.

The chain couples TRBV5-1 to TRBJ1-4, with D unresolved. V lost 5 bases, J lost 2 bases, and 10 bases lay in between. Looked up from germline, CDR1 is SGHRS and CDR2 is YFSETQ. The CDR3 sequence is 14 residues long. This CDR3 reads CASSPARTNEKLFF. CDR3 sequence (DNA): TGCGCCAGCAGTCCCGCCCGGACTAATGAAAAACTGTTTTTT.

The rearrangement links TRBV11-3 to TRBJ1-5; the D gene is possibly TRBD1 (6 bases). Between the trimmed V and J ends, which lost 2 bases and 9 bases, there was a span of 11 bases. The length of the CDR3 is 13 residues. From germline, CDR1 is SGHNT and CDR2 YENEEA. The CDR3: CASSLTGYGPQHF. CDR3 nucleotide sequence: TGTGCCAGCAGCTTAACAGGGTATGGGCCCCAGCATTTT.

The chain couples TRBV3-1 to TRBJ2-1; TRBD2 aligns across 8 bases. Germline-derived CDR1 and CDR2 are LGHDT and YNNKEL (reference sequence). V trimming: 3 bases; J trimming: 9 bases; junction bases outside the gene matches: 10. CDR3 size: 15 residues. For the CDR3, the DNA is TGTGCCAGCAGCCACCTAAGCGGGGGCCGAGGTGAGCAGTTCTTC. This gives the protein CASSHLSGGRGEQFF.

CDR3 nucleotide sequence: TGCAGCGCTCCGACTAGCGGTAAGCTAAATGAGCAGTTCTTC. Translating it yields CSAPTSGKLNEQFF. This chain links TRBV29-1 with TRBJ2-1; 9 positions match TRBD2. The CDR3 spans 14 residues. The junction had 11 bases not matched to a gene; V was cut back by 7 bases and J by 7 bases. Germline CDR1 reads SQVTM; CDR2 reads ANQGSEA.

This clonotype occurred a few times. The V gene is TRBV11-2, the J gene TRBJ1-1; no clear D. V was trimmed by 6 bases and J by 0 bases, leaving 8 bases between them. This CDR3 comprises 13 residues. Germline V gene data show CDR1 as SGHAT and CDR2 as FQNNGV. The chain's CDR3 is CASRRWMNTEAFF. DNA of the CDR3: TGTGCCAGCAGGAGGTGGATGAACACTGAAGCTTTCTTT.

This clonotype was seen a handful of times. The rearrangement uses TRBV19 and TRBJ2-3; 9 nucleotides align to TRBD1. Trimming removed 5 bases from V and 4 bases from J; junction bases left unmatched: 10. The germline CDR1 and CDR2 sequences are LNHDA and SQIVND (reference sequence). CDR3 length: 16 residues. The CDR3 nucleotides are TGTGCCAGTAGTCCTCGAGCACGGACAGGGGCAGATACGCAGTATTTT. Protein: CASSPRARTGADTQYF.

A few counts support this clonotype. This chain connects TRBV20-1 to TRBJ2-3; no reliable D call. The V gene's germline CDR1 is DFQATT and CDR2 SNEGSKA (reference sequence). Trimming took 2 bases from V and 3 from J, leaving 6 bases between them. The CDR3 sequence is 12 residues long. CDR3 DNA sequence: TGCAGTGCTAGACCCCAAACAGATACGCAGTATTTT. As protein: CSARPQTDTQYF.

The chain recombines TRBV7-8 with TRBJ1-1, with 7 bases identical to TRBD1. This CDR3 spans 13 amino acids. The V and J ends lost 4 bases and 6 bases, in that order; junction bases with no gene match: 5. In germline, CDR1 is SGHVS, CDR2 FQNEAQ. CDR3 coding DNA: TGTGCCAGCAGCTCGGACAGGCCGTCTGAAGCTTTCTTT. This gives the protein CASSSDRPSEAFF.

The chain couples TRBV12-3 or TRBV12-4 to TRBJ1-1, with 8 bases lining up with TRBD1. CDR3 length: 14 residues. Trimming cost V 4 bases and J 5 bases; bases outside gene matches: 6. The CDR3 region is CASSSGGGKTEAFF. The DNA for the CDR3 is TGTGCCAGCAGTTCAGGGGGCGGAAAAACTGAAGCTTTCTTT.

The CDR3 DNA follows: TGTGCCAGCAGTTGGAGCCCATCCGGGACGATGGCTTTCGAGCAGTACTTC. Its translation is CASSWSPSGTMAFEQYF. The chain combines TRBV27 with TRBJ2-7; D possibly uses TRBD1 or TRBD2 (5 bases each). The germline V gene encodes CDR1 MNHEY and CDR2 SMNVEV (reference sequence). This CDR3 contains 17 residues. V lost 4 bases and J lost 6, with 25 bases in between.

The genes are TRBV7-8 and TRBJ1-4; a weak D match, TRBD1 (6 bases). The V end lost 5 bases, the J end lost 2 bases, and 15 bases lay between the germline ends. Germline values: CDR1 SGHVS, CDR2 FQNEAQ. The CDR3 runs 16 residues. Here the CDR3 reads CASSRSTGFTNEKLFF. As DNA, the CDR3 is TGTGCCAGCAGCCGATCAACAGGGTTTACTAATGAAAAACTGTTTTTT. The full variable domain, its missing parts supplied by reference TRBV7-8 and TRBJ1-4, is GAGVSQSPRYKVAKRGQDVALRCDPISGHVSLFWYQQALGQGPEFLTYFQNEAQLDKSGLPSDRFFAERPEGSVSTLKIQRTQQEDSAVYLCASSRSTGFTNEKLFFGSGTQLSVL.

In its sample, this clonotype was seen many times. The chain is built from TRBV7-2 and TRBJ2-3, with a possible D match to TRBD1 (5 bases). CDR1 is SGHTA, CDR2 FQGNSA, per germline. CDR3 size: 15 residues. The germline V and J ends were trimmed by 1 base and 1 base, with 9 bases remaining between them. Here the CDR3 DNA reads TGTGCCAGCAGCTTAGGGGGCAGCGGCACAGATACGCAGTATTTT. Translation: CASSLGGSGTDTQYF.